These 19 T cell receptor beta chains were all obtained from the same sample, sequenced in a study of early stage breast cancer tumors. The repertoire was sequenced with immunoSEQ multiplex PCR; TCRdb's copy has only in-frame clones and lacks some. The table lists approximately 4,800 clones, 61% of them singletons. Sequenced material: breast tumor tissue. The origin of the receptors is a person aged 45-60 years with breast cancer.

This clone was counted a single time. The chain uses TRBV19 and TRBJ2-5; no definite D call. There are 15 residues in the CDR3. Germline CDR1 is LNHDA and CDR2 is SQIVND (reference sequence). Trimming stripped 1 base from V and 2 bases from J, with 11 bases between. CDR3 region: CASSIVIVRQETQYF. CDR3 in DNA: TGTGCCAGTAGTATAGTAATCGTCAGACAAGAGACCCAGTACTTC.

The chain combines TRBV4-2 with TRBJ2-5, with TRBD2 matching over 8 bases. The CDR3 spans 16 residues. Germline V gene sequence: CDR1 LGHNA, CDR2 YNFKEQ. J gave up 1 base and V 2 bases, and 6 bases lay outside the gene matches. For the CDR3, the DNA is TGTGCCAGCAGCCAACGGAGCGGGGGCCTCCAAGAGACCCAGTACTTC. It yields the protein CASSQRSGGLQETQYF.

This clone was observed a handful of times. At one boundary the junction diverges from the germline segment, which might be a read error. V and J are TRBV7-7 and TRBJ2-1; 12 nucleotides match TRBD2. This CDR3 comprises 16 residues. The germline CDR1 and CDR2 sequences are SSHAT and FNYEAQ (reference sequence). The CDR3: CASSLGASGRADEQFF. CDR3 DNA: TGTGCTAGCAGCCTAGGGGCTAGCGGGAGGGCCGATGAGCAGTTCTTC.

The rearrangement joins TRBV10-3 to TRBJ1-4; the D is unclear. The V end was cut by 9 bases, the J end by 5 bases, with 10 bases between. This CDR3 spans 12 amino acids. Germline CDR1 ENHRY, CDR2 SYGVKD. The DNA of the CDR3 is TGTGCCATTGGACGGCTCAATGAAAAACTGTTTTTT. This gives the protein CAIGRLNEKLFF.

The chain uses TRBV5-1 and TRBJ2-2, with unresolved D. Germline V gene data show CDR1 as SGHRS and CDR2 as YFSETQ. Trimming pared 5 bases from V and 0 bases from J, leaving 11 bases between. The CDR3 is 15 amino acids. CDR3 sequence (DNA): TGCGCCAGCAGAACGCTTTACGCGAACACCGGGGAGCTGTTTTTT. This encodes CASRTLYANTGELFF.

CDR3 protein: CASSSGTSKETQYF. In nucleotides, the CDR3 is TGTGCCAGCAGTTCCGGGACTAGCAAGGAGACCCAGTACTTC. This rearrangement joins TRBV6-6 to TRBJ2-5; 9 nucleotides agree with TRBD2. Trimming removed 4 bases from V and 5 bases from J; junction bases left unmatched: 5. This CDR3 has 14 amino acids. Germline values: CDR1 MNHNY, CDR2 SVGAGI (reference sequence).

Here the CDR3 reads CASSFGGGEKLFF. As DNA, the CDR3 is TGCGCCAGCAGCTTCGGGGGGGGTGAAAAACTGTTTTTT. This chain connects TRBV5-1 to TRBJ1-4, with a tentative D call TRBD1 (5 bases). Germline loops: CDR1 SGHRS, CDR2 YFSETQ. V was shortened by 2 bases and J by 7 bases, with 9 bases between the two germline ends. CDR3 length: 13 amino acids.

The rearrangement joins TRBV7-6 to TRBJ2-1, with TRBD2 matching 11 bases. Trimming took 5 bases from V and 9 from J; bases not matched to a gene: 9. Germline V CDR1 and CDR2: SGHVS, FNYEAQ. The CDR3 sequence is 15 residues long. CDR3 nucleotide sequence: TGTGCCAGCAGCCCTACGGGGGGACTAGCGGTTGAGCAGTTCTTC. Translation gives CASSPTGGLAVEQFF.

The chain carries TRBV6-5 and TRBJ2-1, with D perhaps matching TRBD2 (6 bases). The ends were cut back, 3 bases at V and 9 bases at J, with 12 bases in the middle. From germline, CDR1 is MNHEY and CDR2 SVGAGI. This CDR3 comprises 13 residues. CDR3 sequence (DNA): TGTGCCAGCAGTTATCTAGGGCGGGGTGAGCAGTTCTTC. It is translated as CASSYLGRGEQFF.

This clone was found a few times. The genes are TRBV18 and TRBJ2-5; D gene unclear. V gave up 0 bases and J gave up 1 base, with 6 bases separating them. Germline V gene lookup returns CDR1 KGHSH and CDR2 LQKENI. The CDR3 contains 14 residues. The CDR3 sequence is CASSPPVVQETQYF. For the CDR3, the DNA is TGTGCCAGCTCACCACCAGTAGTCCAAGAGACCCAGTACTTC.

The J gene is TRBJ2-1, the V gene TRBV14; D possibly corresponds to TRBD2 (6 bases). The CDR3 has 11 amino acids. Germline V CDR1 and CDR2: SGHDN, FVKESK. The ends were cut back, 3 bases at V and 14 bases at J, with 11 bases in the middle. CDR3 DNA sequence: TGTGCCAGCAGCCAGGGGACTTCGAAGTTCTTC. Translating gives CASSQGTSKFF.

The J gene is TRBJ1-1, the V gene TRBV7-2; no clear D. Trimming left V 5 bases short and J 2 bases short, with 9 bases between. The CDR3 extends over 13 amino acids. CDR1 and CDR2 (germline): SGHTA, FQGNSA. CDR3 region: CASSPMGNTEAFF. For the CDR3, the DNA is TGTGCCAGCAGCCCCATGGGAAACACTGAAGCTTTCTTT. Full variable domain (outside the CDR3, taken from reference TRBV7-2 and TRBJ1-1): GAGVSQSPSNKVTEKGKDVELRCDPISGHTALYWYRQSLGQGLEFLIYFQGNSAPDKSGLPSDRFSAERTGGSVSTLTIQRTQQEDSAVYLCASSPMGNTEAFFGQGTRLTVV.

CDR3 DNA sequence: TGTGCCAGCAGCGTAGTCGCTAGCGGGAGGAATGAGCAGTTCTTC. It specifies CASSVVASGRNEQFF. The rearrangement links TRBV9 to TRBJ2-1; 11 nucleotides line up with TRBD2. CDR3 length equals 15 residues. V was pared by 0 bases and J by 7 bases, with 3 bases of the junction left unmatched. Germline CDR1 reads SGDLS; CDR2 reads YYNGEE.

This clone was recorded only once. The chain recombines TRBV4-3 with TRBJ2-3; TRBD2 might be the D (7 bases). V shed 5 bases and J shed 5 bases, with 20 bases lying between them. The CDR3 contains 16 residues. CDR1 is LGHNA, CDR2 YSLEER, per germline. The CDR3 is CASSYHTGGAEDTQYF. The CDR3, as DNA: TGCGCCAGCAGCTACCACACGGGGGGCGCGGAAGATACGCAGTATTTT.

The V and J genes are TRBV18 and TRBJ1-3; maybe TRBD1 (5 bases). The CDR3 length is 16 residues. V gave up 2 bases and J gave up 0 bases, with 11 bases separating them. The germline V gene encodes CDR1 KGHSH and CDR2 LQKENI. CDR3 coding DNA: TGTGCCAGCTCACCAGACAGATCACCCTCTGGAAACACCATATATTTT. Translating it yields CASSPDRSPSGNTIYF.

This rearrangement joins TRBV5-6 to TRBJ2-2; TRBD2 agrees at 15 bases. J gave up 6 bases and V 4 bases, and 13 bases lay outside the gene matches. The CDR3 length is 19 residues. CDR1 and CDR2 from the germline V gene are SGHDT and YYEEEE. CDR3 loop: CASSTGLAGGGLVAGELFF. The DNA for the CDR3 is TGTGCCAGCAGCACGGGACTAGCGGGAGGAGGACTAGTGGCCGGGGAGCTGTTTTTT.

This sequence joins TRBV5-4 and TRBJ1-1; maybe TRBD1 (5 bases). The CDR3 is made up of 11 amino acids. Germline V lookup: CDR1 SGHNT, CDR2 YYREEE (reference sequence). Trimming shortened V by 5 bases and J by 6 bases, and 8 bases separated the two germline ends. DNA of the CDR3: TGTGCCAGCAGTTGGGGGGCTGAAGCTTTCTTT. Protein sequence: CASSWGAEAFF.

A few counts support this clone. The chain is built from TRBV5-1 and TRBJ2-7, with 9 bases matching TRBD2. The CDR3 has 15 amino acids. The V segment lost 0 bases and the J segment 3 bases; nucleotides outside the gene matches: 4. From germline, CDR1 is SGHRS and CDR2 YFSETQ. Here the CDR3 reads CASSLAAGGRYEQYV. The CDR3, as DNA: TGCGCCAGCAGCTTGGCAGCGGGGGGCCGCTACGAGCAGTACGTC.

The gene calls are TRBV27 and TRBJ2-1, with D perhaps matching TRBD1 (5 bases). In germline, CDR1 is MNHEY, CDR2 SMNVEV (reference sequence). This CDR3 region has 15 residues. V shed 5 bases and J shed 0 bases, with 11 bases lying between them. CDR3 sequence: CASSIDRTSYNEQFF. Written as DNA, the CDR3 is TGTGCCAGCAGTATAGACAGAACCTCCTACAATGAGCAGTTCTTC.